This TCR beta chain was recorded in a study of OX40 agonist ivuxolimab in advanced cancers. Patients with a history of autoimmune disease or on systemic immunosuppression were excluded. Study conclusions and caveats: The study found among the lowest clonal expansion in partial responders at 0.1-3.0 mg/kg. Both CD4+ and CD8+ T cell populations in blood had undergone clonal expansion by week 6 at 0.1 to 3.0 mg/kg. There were, on average, more expanded clones in CD8+ T cells than in CD4+.

Data came from immunoSEQ multiplex PCR; TCRdb stores just in-frame clones and leaves some out. Of 15,000 or so clones in the sample, 70% to 75% were seen once. The CDR3 is made up of 13 amino acids. Germline CDR1 is LNHNV and CDR2 is YYDKDF (reference sequence). V shed 5 bases and J 8 bases; nucleotides not matched to a gene: 6. Concerning this clone itself: What it recognizes is unknown.

The sequencing here drew on CD4+ or CD8+ T cells sorted from blood, taken in a trial of the OX40 agonist ivuxolimab. This TCR came from an adult with an advanced solid tumor such as melanoma, head and neck, liver or kidney cancer. V and J are TRBV15 and TRBJ1-2, with 9 bases aligning to TRBD1. CDR3 nucleotides: TGTGCCACCAGCCCGGGACAGGGTACGGGCTACACCTTC. Translated, it gives CATSPGQGTGYTF.